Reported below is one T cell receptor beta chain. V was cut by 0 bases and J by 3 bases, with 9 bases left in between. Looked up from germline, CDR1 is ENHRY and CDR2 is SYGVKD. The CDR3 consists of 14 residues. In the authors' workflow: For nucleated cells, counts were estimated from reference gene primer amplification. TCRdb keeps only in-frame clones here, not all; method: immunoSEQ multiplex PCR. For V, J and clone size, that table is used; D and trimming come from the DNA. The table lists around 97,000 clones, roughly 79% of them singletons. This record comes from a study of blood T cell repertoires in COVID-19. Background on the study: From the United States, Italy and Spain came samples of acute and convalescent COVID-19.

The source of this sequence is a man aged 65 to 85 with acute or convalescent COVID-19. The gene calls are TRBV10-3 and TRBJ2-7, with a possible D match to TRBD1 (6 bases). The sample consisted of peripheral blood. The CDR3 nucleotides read TGTGCCATCAGTGAGTCGAACAGGGTCTACGAGCAGTACTTC. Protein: CAISESNRVYEQYF.